Listed below are T cell receptor beta chains from one sample, sequenced in a study of cytomegalovirus exposure and HLA in healthy donors. Here immunoSEQ multiplex PCR was the method, and the copy in TCRdb shows in-frame clones only, minus some. This table holds more than 150,000 clones, around three quarters found once. Sequenced input: PBMCs. The receptor set was obtained from a woman younger than 45 in good health and CMV-seropositive. Both conserved end residues are part of each CDR3. Fields, in order: CDR3 length, V gene, J gene, CDR3 protein.

>13|TRBV28|TRBJ2-7
CASRMTAAYEQYF
>17|TRBV4-2|TRBJ2-6
CASSQEDRQAGANVLTF
>15|TRBV7-8|TRBJ2-4
CASSLRGGPKNIQYF
>16|TRBV2|TRBJ2-3
CASTKGLAGGGDTQYF
>14|TRBV6-1|TRBJ1-2
CASSEGRRFYGYTF
>15|TRBV7-7|TRBJ2-2
CASRPDISNTGELFF
>15|TRBV11-2|TRBJ2-7
CASSLDQTALYEQYF
>15|TRBV18|TRBJ1-2
CASSPSQDSNYGYTF
>16|TRBV6-5|TRBJ2-7
CASSYSIGEPSYEQYF
>14|TRBV19|TRBJ1-6
CASSNAAGRSPLHF
>15|TRBV7-2|TRBJ2-5
CASTMISGDQETQYF
>15|TRBV6-5|TRBJ1-5
CASSYSGGGNQPQHF
>15|TRBV27|TRBJ2-7
CASRKGGAQMGEQYF
>17|TRBV2|TRBJ2-2
CASSVLAGSLNTGELFF
>14|TRBV19|TRBJ2-2
CASRPTMITGELFF
>12|TRBV11-2|TRBJ1-2
CASSSLNYGYTF
>15|TRBV2|TRBJ1-4
CASRMFGGANEKLFF
>12|TRBV7-9|TRBJ2-1
CASSLARNEQFF
>16|TRBV30|TRBJ1-2
CAWSHPDRLYNYGYTF
>15|TRBV19|TRBJ2-7
CASSMGYRTTYEQYF
>16|TRBV4-2|TRBJ1-5
CASSQVAGVSNQPQHF
>13|TRBV6-1|TRBJ2-7
CASISDSSYEQYF
>17|TRBV5-1|TRBJ2-3
CASSLPTSGGDTDTQYF
>13|TRBV5-1|TRBJ2-1
CASSHGTAGEQFF
>11|TRBV7-9|TRBJ2-7
CASGGRDQQYF
>13|TRBV4-1|TRBJ1-2
CASSRDGSYGYTF
>17|TRBV19|TRBJ2-1
CASSIGIRDRLNNEQFF
>15|TRBV7-2|TRBJ2-3
CASSPYRVATDTQYF
>15|TRBV14|TRBJ2-7
CASSQEDRGLYEQYF
>16|TRBV15|TRBJ2-2
CATSREGGGASGELFF
>16|TRBV27|TRBJ2-7
CASSPGQGAISYEQYF
>11|TRBV6-6|TRBJ2-7
CASRRGYEQYF
>14|TRBV6-5|TRBJ2-2
CASFRDLNTGELFF
>15|TRBV11-3|TRBJ1-1
CASSFSGGENTEAFF
>15|TRBV4-1|TRBJ2-7
CASSQVLGGSYEQYF
>16|TRBV7-9|TRBJ2-1
CASSVDLGPAYDEQFF
>13|TRBV27|TRBJ2-3
CASSSHQAGRQYF
>15|TRBV19|TRBJ1-1
CASSFYRGGHTEAFF
>18|TRBV5-5|TRBJ2-7
CASSLEPSGGPLSYEQYF
>13|TRBV6-6|TRBJ2-7
CALGAGNSYEQYF
>13|TRBV5-1|TRBJ1-3
CASSGGSGNTIYF
>15|TRBV15|TRBJ1-3
CATSRDPFSGNTIYF
>13|TRBV28|TRBJ2-7
CASSLTGADEQYF